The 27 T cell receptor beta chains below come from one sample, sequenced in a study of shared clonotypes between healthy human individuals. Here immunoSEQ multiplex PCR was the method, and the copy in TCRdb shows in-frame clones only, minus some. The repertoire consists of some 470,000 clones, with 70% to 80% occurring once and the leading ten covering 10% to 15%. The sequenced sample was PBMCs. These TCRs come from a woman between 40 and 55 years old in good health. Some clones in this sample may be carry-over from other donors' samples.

The CDR3 coding sequence is TGTGCCAGCAGTGAAGCGGGAGCTCTGGCTTATGAGCAGTTCTTC. It encodes CASSEAGALAYEQFF. The chain recombines TRBV6-1 with TRBJ2-1, with D possibly being TRBD2 (5 bases). V was clipped by 0 bases and J by 8 bases, with 14 bases between them. CDR1 MNHNS and CDR2 SASEGT come from the germline V gene. This CDR3 contains 15 residues.

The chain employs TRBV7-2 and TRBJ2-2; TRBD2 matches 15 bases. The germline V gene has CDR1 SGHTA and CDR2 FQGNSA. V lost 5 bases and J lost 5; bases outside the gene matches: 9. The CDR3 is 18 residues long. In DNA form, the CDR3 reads TGTGCCAGCAGCAACAGGGGACTAGCGGGAGGTTGGACCGGGGAGCTGTTTTTT. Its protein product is CASSNRGLAGGWTGELFF.

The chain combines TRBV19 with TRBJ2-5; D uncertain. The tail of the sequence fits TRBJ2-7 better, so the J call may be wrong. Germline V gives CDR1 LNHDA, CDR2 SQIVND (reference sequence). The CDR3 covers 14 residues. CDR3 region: CASSGESNSYEQYF. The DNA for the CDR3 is TGTGCCAGTAGTGGGGAATCCAACTCCTACGAGCAGTACTTC.

CDR3: CAWSVGAGSDEKLFF. As DNA, the CDR3 is TGTGCCTGGAGTGTAGGGGCAGGCTCGGATGAAAAACTGTTTTTT. V and J are TRBV30 and TRBJ1-4, with D possibly TRBD1 on 5 matching bases. V dropped 0 bases and J dropped 6 bases, with 14 bases sitting between them. Germline CDR1 and CDR2: GTSNPN and SVGIG (reference sequence). CDR3 length: 15 amino acids.

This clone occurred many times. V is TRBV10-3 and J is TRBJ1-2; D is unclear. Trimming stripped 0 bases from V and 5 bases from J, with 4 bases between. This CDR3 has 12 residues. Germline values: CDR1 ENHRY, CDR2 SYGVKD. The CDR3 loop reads CAISESSYGYTF. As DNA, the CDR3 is TGTGCCATCAGTGAGTCGAGTTATGGCTACACCTTC.

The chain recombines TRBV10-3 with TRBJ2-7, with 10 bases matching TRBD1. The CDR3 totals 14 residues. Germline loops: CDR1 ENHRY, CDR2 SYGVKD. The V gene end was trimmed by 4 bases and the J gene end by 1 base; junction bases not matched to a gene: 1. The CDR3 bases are TGTGCCATCAGTGGGACAGGGGGGTCCTACGAGCAGTACTTC. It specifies CAISGTGGSYEQYF.

CDR3: CASTISNPYQPQHF. Here the CDR3 DNA reads TGTGCCAGCACCATATCGAACCCTTATCAGCCCCAGCATTTT. This chain uses TRBV2 with TRBJ1-5; the D is unclear. The germline V gene has CDR1 SNHLY and CDR2 FYNNEI. The V gene lost 7 bases and the J gene lost 5 bases, with 15 bases spanning the gap. The CDR3 has 14 amino acids.

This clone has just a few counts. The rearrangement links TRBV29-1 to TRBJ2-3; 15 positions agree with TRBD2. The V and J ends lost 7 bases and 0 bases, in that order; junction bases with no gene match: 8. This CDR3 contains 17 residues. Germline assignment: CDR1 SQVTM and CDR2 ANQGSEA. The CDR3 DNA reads TGCAGCGCCGACGGGACTAGCGGGAGGATGAGCACAGATACGCAGTATTTT. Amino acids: CSADGTSGRMSTDTQYF.

The DNA for the CDR3 is TGTGCCAGCTCACCACCGCGATTAACTAGCGGCTCCTACGAGCAGTACTTC. This encodes CASSPPRLTSGSYEQYF. The J gene is TRBJ2-5, the V gene TRBV18; 8 bases are a match to TRBD2. TRBJ2-7 matches the DNA end more closely, so the J call is doubtful. CDR3 length: 17 residues. In germline, CDR1 is KGHSH, CDR2 LQKENI.

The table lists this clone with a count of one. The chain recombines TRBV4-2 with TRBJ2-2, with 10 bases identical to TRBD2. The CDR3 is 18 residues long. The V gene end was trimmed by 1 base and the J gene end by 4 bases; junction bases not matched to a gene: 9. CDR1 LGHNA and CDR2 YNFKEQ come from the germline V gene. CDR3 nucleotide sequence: TGTGCCAGCAGCCAAGGAGGTGCTAGCGGGAGTGTCACCGGGGAGCTGTTTTTT. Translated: CASSQGGASGSVTGELFF.

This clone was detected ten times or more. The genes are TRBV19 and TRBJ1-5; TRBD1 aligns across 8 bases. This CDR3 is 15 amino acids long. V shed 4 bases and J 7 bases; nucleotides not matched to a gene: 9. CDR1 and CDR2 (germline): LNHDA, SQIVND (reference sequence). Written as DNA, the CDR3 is TGTGCCAGTAGTAAAGGGACAGGTTCGGCGCAGCCCCAGCATTTT. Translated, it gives CASSKGTGSAQPQHF.

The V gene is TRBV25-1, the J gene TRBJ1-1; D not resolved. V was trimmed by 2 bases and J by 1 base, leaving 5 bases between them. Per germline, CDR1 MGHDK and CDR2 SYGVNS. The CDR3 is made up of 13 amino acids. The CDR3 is CASSETPNTEAFF. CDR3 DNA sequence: TGTGCCAGCAGTGAAACGCCGAACACTGAAGCTTTCTTT.

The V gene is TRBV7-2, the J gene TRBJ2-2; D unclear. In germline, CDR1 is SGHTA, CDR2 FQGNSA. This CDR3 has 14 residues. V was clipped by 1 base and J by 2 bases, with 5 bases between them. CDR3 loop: CASSLVINTGELFF. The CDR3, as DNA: TGTGCCAGCAGCTTAGTTATAAACACCGGGGAGCTGTTTTTT. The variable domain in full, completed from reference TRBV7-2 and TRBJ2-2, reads GAGVSQSPSNKVTEKGKDVELRCDPISGHTALYWYRQSLGQGLEFLIYFQGNSAPDKSGLPSDRFSAERTGGSVSTLTIQRTQQEDSAVYLCASSLVINTGELFFGEGSRLTVL.

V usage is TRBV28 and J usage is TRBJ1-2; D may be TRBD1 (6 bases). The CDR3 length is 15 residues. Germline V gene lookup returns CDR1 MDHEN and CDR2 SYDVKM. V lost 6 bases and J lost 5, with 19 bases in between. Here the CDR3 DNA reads TGTGCCAGCAGGGTCATAGGTGTGAGGGGGTATGGCTACACCTTC. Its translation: CASRVIGVRGYGYTF.

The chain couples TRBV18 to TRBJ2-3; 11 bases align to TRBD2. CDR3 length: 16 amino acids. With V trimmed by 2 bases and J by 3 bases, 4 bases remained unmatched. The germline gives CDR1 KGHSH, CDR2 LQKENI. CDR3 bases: TGTGCCAGCTCACCAAGGGGGACTAGCGGAACAGATACGCAGTATTTT. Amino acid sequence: CASSPRGTSGTDTQYF.

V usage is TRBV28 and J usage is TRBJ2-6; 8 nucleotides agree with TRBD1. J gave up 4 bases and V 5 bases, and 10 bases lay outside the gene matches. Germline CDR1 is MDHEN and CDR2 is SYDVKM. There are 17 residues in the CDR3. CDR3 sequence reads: CASSPSGRGPGANVLTF. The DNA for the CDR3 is TGTGCCAGCAGTCCCTCGGGCAGGGGGCCCGGGGCCAACGTCCTGACTTTC.

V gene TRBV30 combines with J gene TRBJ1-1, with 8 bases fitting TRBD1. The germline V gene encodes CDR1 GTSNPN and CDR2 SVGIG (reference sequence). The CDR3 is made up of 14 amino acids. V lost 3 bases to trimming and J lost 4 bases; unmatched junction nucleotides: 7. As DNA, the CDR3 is TGTGCCTGGAGGGGAACAGGGGGGGCCACTGAAGCTTTCTTT. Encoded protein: CAWRGTGGATEAFF.

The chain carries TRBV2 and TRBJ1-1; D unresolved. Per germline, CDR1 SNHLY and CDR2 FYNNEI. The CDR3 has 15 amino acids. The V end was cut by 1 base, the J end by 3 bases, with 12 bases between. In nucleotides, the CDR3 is TGTGCCAGCAGTGAAGACGTCCAGAGGGACACTGAAGCTTTCTTT. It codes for CASSEDVQRDTEAFF.

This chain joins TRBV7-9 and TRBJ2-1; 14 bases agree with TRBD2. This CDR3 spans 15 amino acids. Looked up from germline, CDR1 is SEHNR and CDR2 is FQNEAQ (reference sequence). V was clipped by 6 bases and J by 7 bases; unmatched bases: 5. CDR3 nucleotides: TGTGCCAGCAGGACGGGACTAGCGGGAGTTAATGAGCAGTTCTTC. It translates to CASRTGLAGVNEQFF.

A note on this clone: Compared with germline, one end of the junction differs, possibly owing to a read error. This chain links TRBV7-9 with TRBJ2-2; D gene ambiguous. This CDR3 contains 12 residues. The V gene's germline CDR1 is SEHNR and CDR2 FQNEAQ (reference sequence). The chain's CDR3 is CASSVANGELFF. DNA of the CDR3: TGTGCCAGCAGCGTAGCCAACGGGGAGCTGTTTTTT.

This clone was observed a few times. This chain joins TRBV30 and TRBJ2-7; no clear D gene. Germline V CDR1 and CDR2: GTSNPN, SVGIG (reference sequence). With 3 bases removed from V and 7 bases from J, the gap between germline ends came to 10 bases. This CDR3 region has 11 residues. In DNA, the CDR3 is TGTGCCTGGAGCTTATTAGATGAGCAGTACTTC. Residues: CAWSLLDEQYF.

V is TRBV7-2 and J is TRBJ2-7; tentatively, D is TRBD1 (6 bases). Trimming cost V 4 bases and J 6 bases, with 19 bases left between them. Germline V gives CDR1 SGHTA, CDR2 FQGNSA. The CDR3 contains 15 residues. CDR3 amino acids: CASSSRGTPFFEQYF. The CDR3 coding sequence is TGTGCCAGCAGCTCTCGTGGGACACCCTTTTTCGAGCAGTACTTC.

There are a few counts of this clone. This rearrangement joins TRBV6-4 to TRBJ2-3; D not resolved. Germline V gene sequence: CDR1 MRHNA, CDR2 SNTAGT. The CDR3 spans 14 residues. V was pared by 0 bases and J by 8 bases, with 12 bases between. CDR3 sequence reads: CASSDSVDGGTQYF. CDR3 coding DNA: TGTGCCAGCAGTGACTCGGTGGATGGTGGTACGCAGTATTTT.

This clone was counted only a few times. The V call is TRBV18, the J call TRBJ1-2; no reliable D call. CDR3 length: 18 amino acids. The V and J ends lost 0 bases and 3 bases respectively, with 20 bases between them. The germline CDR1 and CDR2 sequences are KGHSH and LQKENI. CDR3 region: CASSPPGDPRGADYGYTF. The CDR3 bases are TGTGCCAGCTCACCACCTGGGGATCCCCGGGGTGCGGACTATGGCTACACCTTC.

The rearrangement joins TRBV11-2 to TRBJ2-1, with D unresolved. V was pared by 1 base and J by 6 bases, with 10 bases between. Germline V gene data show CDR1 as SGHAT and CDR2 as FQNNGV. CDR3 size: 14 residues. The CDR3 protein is CASSLGQSINEQFF. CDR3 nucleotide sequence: TGTGCCAGCAGCTTAGGGCAGTCAATCAATGAGCAGTTCTTC.

CDR3: CASSSPWTSTDTQYF. The CDR3 DNA reads TGTGCCAGCAGTTCCCCGTGGACTAGCACAGATACGCAGTATTTT. The chain carries TRBV27 and TRBJ2-3; a possible D gene is TRBD2 (5 bases). This CDR3 contains 15 residues. Germline CDR1 is MNHEY and CDR2 is SMNVEV (reference sequence). Trimming took off 4 bases at V and 0 bases at J, with 11 bases between the two ends.

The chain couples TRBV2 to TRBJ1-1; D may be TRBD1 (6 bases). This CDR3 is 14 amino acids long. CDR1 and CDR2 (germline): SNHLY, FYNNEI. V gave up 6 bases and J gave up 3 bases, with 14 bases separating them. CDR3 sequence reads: CASSPQGGHTEAFF. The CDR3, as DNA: TGTGCCAGCAGCCCACAGGGAGGGCACACTGAAGCTTTCTTT. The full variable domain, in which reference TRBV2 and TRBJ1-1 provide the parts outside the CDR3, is EPEVTQTPSHQVTQMGQEVILRCVPISNHLYFYWYRQILGQKVEFLVSFYNNEISEKSEIFDDQFSVERPDGSNFTLKIRSTKLEDSAMYFCASSPQGGHTEAFFGQGTRLTVV.